The text below deals with one T cell receptor (beta chain). The antigen remains undetermined. This entry is derived from a study of T cell responses to AZD1222 COVID-19 vaccine. Method: immunoSEQ multiplex PCR; TCRdb's copy keeps in-frame clones and lacks some. The sample consists of approximately 150,000 clones, more than 85% of them appearing once. Study-wide results and caveats: Spike was spanned by vaccine-associated CD4 TCRs, which were dominant at 160-218 and 743-854. Baseline antibody screening turned up just six seropositive AZD1222 recipients.

The CDR3 totals 16 residues. CDR1 and CDR2 from the germline V gene are SGHNT and YYREEE (reference sequence). Trimming took 4 bases from V and 0 from J; bases not matched to a gene: 4. This material consisted of peripheral blood, taken 28 days after the second AZD1222 dose. The TCR originated in an adult who received the AZD1222 COVID-19 vaccine. The rearrangement joins TRBV5-4 to TRBJ2-3; TRBD2 agrees at 11 bases. The CDR3 protein is CASSDVAGGSTDTQYF. The CDR3 nucleotides are TGTGCCAGCAGCGATGTAGCGGGGGGGAGCACAGATACGCAGTATTTT.